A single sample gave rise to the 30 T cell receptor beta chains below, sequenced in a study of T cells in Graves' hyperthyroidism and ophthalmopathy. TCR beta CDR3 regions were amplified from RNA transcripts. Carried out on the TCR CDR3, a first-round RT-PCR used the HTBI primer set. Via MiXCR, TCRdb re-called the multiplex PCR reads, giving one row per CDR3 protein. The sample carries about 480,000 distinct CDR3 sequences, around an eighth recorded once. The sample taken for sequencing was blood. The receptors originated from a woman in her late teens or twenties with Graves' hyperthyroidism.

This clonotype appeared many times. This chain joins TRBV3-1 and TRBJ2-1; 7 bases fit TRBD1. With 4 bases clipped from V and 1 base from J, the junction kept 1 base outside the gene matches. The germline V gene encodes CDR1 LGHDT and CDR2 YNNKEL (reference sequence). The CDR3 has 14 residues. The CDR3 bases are TGTGCCAGCAGCCCGACAGGGTCCTACAATGAGCAGTTCTTC. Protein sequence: CASSPTGSYNEQFF.

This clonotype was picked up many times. The CDR3 spells CASSYTDTGGSLEKLFF. The CDR3 DNA is TGTGCCAGCAGTTACACCGACACAGGGGGCTCTTTGGAAAAACTGTTTTTT. The V gene is TRBV6-5, the J gene TRBJ1-4; the match to TRBD1 covers 9 bases. Trimming at V came to 2 bases and at J to 8 bases, leaving 12 bases not matched to a gene. This CDR3 is built from 17 residues. The germline CDR1 and CDR2 sequences are MNHEY and SVGAGI.

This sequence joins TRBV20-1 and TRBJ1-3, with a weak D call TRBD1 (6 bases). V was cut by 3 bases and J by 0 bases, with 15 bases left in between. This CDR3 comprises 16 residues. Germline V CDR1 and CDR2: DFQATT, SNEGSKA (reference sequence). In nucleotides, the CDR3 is TGCAGTGCTAGGGGGGGCAGCACATTCTCTGGAAACACCATATATTTT. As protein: CSARGGSTFSGNTIYF.

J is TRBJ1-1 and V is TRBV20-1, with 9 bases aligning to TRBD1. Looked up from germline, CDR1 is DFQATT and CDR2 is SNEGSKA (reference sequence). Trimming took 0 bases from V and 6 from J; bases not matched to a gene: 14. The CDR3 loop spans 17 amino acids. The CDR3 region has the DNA TGCAGTGCTAGAGATCGTAGGACAGGGGCCTGGAAGGCTGAAGCTTTCTTT. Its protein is CSARDRRTGAWKAEAFF.

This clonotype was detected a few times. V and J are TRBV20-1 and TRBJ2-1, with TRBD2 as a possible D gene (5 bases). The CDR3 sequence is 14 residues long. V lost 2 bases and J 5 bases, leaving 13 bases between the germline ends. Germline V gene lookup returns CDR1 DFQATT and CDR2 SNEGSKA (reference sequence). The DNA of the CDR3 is TGCAGTGCTAGAAGGTCTAGCCTCCACAATGAGCAGTTCTTC. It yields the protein CSARRSSLHNEQFF.

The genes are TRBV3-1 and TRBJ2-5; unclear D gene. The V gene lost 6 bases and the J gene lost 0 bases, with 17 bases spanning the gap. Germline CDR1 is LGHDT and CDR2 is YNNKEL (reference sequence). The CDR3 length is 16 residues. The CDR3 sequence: CASSDGWQAYQETQYF. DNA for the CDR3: TGTGCCAGCAGTGATGGCTGGCAGGCATACCAAGAGACCCAGTACTTC.

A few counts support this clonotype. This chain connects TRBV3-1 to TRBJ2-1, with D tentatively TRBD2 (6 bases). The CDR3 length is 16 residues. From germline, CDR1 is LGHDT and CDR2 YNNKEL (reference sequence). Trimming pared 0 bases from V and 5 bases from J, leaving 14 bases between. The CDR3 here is CASSQDGVAANNEQFF. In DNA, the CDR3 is TGTGCCAGCAGCCAAGATGGAGTAGCGGCCAACAATGAGCAGTTCTTC.

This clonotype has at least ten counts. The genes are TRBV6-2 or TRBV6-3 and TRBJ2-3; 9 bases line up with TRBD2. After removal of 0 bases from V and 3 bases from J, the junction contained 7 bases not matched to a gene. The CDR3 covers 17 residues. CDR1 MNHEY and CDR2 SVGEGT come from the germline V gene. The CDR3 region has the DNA TGTGCCAGCAGTTACTCGCGAGGCGGGAGGGGGACAGATACGCAGTATTTT. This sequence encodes CASSYSRGGRGTDTQYF.

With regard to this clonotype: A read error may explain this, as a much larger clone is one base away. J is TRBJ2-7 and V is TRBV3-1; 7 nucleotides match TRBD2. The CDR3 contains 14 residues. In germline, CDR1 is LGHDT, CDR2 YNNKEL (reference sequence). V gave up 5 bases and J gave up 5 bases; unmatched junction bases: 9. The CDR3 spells CASSNRLAPHEQYF. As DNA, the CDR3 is TGTGCCAGCAGCAACCGACTAGCCCCCCACGAGCAGTACTTC.

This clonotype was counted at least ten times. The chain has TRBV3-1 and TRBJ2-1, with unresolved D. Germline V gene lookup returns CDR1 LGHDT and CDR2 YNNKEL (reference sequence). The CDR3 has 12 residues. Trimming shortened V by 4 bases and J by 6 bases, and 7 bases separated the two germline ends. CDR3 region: CASSLSVNEQFF. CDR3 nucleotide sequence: TGTGCCAGCAGCCTATCTGTCAATGAGCAGTTCTTC.

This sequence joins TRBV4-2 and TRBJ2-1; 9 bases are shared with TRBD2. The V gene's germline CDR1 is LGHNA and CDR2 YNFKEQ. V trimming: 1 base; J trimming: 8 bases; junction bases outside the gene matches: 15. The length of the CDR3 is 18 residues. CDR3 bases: TGTGCCAGCAGCCAAGGATTTGGATTCATGGCGGGAGGGGATGAGCAGTTCTTC. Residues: CASSQGFGFMAGGDEQFF.

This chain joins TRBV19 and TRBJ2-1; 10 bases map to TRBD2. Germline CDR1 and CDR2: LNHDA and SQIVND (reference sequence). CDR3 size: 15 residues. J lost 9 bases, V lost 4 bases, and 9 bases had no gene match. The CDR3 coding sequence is TGTGCCAGTAGTAAGGCTAGCGGGAGACGGAGTGAGCAGTTCTTC. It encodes CASSKASGRRSEQFF.

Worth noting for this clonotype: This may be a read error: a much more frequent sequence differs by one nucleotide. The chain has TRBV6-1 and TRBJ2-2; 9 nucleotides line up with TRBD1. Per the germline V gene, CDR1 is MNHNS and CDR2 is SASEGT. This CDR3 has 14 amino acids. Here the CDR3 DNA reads TGTCCCAGCACCTGGACAGGGGAAGCCGGGGAGCTGTTTTTT. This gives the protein CPSTWTGEAGELFF.

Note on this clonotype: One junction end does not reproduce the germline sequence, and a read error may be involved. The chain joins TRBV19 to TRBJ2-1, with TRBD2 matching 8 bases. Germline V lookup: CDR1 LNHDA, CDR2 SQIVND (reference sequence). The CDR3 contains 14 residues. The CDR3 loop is CASSITSGDNEQFF. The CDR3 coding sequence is TGTGCCAGTAGCATAACTAGCGGTGACAATGAACAGTTCTTC.

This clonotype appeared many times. The CDR3 region is CASSPEGQWKTEAFF. The CDR3 nucleotides read TGTGCCAGCTCACCTGAGGGACAGTGGAAAACTGAAGCTTTCTTT. The chain links TRBV18 to TRBJ1-1, with 7 positions matching TRBD1. The CDR3 covers 15 residues. J gave up 5 bases and V 3 bases, and 9 bases lay outside the gene matches. CDR1 and CDR2 from the germline V gene are KGHSH and LQKENI.

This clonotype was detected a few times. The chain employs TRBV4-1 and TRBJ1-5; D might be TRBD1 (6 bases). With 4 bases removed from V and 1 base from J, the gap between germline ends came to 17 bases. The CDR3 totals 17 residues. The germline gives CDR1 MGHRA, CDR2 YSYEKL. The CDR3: CASSPYKTQGSNQPQHF. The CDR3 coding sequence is TGCGCCAGCAGCCCCTATAAAACACAGGGAAGCAATCAGCCCCAGCATTTT.

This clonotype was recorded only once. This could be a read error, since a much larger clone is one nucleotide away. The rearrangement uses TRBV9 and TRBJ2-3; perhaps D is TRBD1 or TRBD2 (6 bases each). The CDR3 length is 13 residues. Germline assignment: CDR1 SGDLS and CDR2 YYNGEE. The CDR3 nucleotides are TGTGCCGGCAGCGTAGGGGGGCCAGATACGCAGTATTTT. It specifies CAGSVGGPDTQYF.

CDR3 in DNA: TGCAGTGCTCATCCCCCGGGACAGGAAAACTACGAGCAGTACTTC. It encodes CSAHPPGQENYEQYF. The rearrangement uses TRBV20-1 and TRBJ2-7; 8 nucleotides align to TRBD1. Germline CDR1 DFQATT, CDR2 SNEGSKA (reference sequence). The CDR3 consists of 15 residues. V shed 5 bases, J shed 3 bases, and the junction held 12 bases outside the gene matches.

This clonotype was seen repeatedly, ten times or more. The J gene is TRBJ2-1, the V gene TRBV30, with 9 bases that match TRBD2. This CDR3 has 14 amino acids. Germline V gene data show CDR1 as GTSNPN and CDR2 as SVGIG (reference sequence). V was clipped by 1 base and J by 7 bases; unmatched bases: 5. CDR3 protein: CAWSETSGYNEQFF. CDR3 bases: TGTGCCTGGAGTGAAACTAGCGGGTATAATGAGCAGTTCTTC. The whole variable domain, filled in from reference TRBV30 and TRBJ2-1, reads SQTIHQWPATLVQPVGSPLSLECTVEGTSNPNLYWYRQAAGRGLQLLFYSVGIGQISSEVPQNLSASRPQDRQFILSSKKLLLSDSGFYLCAWSETSGYNEQFFGPGTRLTVL.

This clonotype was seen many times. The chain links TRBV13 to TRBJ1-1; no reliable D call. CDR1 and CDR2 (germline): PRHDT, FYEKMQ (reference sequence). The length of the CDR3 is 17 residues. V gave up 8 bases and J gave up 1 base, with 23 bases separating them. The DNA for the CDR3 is TGTGCCAGCTCAGGTGCGGGTCAATTCGCCCCGAACACTGAAGCTTTCTTT. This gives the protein CASSGAGQFAPNTEAFF.

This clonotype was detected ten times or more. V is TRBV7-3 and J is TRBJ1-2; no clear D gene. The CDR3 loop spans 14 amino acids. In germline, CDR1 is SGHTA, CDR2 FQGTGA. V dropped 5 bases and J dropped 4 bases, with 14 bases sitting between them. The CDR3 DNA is TGTGCCAGCAGCCTCGATCGAGACGGCTATGGCTACACCTTC. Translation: CASSLDRDGYGYTF.

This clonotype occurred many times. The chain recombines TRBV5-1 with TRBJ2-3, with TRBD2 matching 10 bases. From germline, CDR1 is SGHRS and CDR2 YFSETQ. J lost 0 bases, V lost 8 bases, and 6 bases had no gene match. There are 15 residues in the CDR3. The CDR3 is CASRTSGTSTDTQYF. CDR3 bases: TGCGCCAGTAGGACTAGCGGAACTAGCACAGATACGCAGTATTTT.

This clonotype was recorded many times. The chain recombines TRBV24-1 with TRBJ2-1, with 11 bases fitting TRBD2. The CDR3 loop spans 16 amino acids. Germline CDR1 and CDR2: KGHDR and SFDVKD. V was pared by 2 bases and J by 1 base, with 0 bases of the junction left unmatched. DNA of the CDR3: TGTGCCACCAGTGATTCTAGCGGGAGGTCCTACAATGAGCAGTTCTTC. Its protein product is CATSDSSGRSYNEQFF.

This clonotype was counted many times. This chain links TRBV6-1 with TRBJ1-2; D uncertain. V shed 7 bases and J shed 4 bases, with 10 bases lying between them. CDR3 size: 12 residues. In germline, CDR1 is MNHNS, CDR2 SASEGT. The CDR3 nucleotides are TGTGCCAGCAAGGAGGGTTTCTATGGCTACACCTTC. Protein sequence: CASKEGFYGYTF.

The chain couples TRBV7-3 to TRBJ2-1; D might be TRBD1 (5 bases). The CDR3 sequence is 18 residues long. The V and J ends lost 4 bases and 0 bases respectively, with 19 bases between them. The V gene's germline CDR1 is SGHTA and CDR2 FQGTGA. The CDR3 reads CASSSPSRQGSSYNEQFF. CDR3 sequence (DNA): TGTGCCAGCAGCTCCCCCTCCCGTCAGGGCAGCTCCTACAATGAGCAGTTCTTC.

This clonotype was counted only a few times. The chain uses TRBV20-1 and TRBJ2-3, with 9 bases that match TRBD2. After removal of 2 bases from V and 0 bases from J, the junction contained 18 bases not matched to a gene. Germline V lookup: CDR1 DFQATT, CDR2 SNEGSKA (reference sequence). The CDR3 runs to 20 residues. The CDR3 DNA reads TGCAGTGCTAGACCAGCGGGAGGCTCCAACTCGCGAACTAGCACAGATACGCAGTATTTT. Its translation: CSARPAGGSNSRTSTDTQYF.

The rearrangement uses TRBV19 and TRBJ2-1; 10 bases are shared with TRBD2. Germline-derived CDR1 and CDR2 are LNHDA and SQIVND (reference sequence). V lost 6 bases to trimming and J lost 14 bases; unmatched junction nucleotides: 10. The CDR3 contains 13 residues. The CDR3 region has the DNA TGTGCCAGTAGCCGGGATAGCGGGAGGTATAAGTTCTTC. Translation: CASSRDSGRYKFF.

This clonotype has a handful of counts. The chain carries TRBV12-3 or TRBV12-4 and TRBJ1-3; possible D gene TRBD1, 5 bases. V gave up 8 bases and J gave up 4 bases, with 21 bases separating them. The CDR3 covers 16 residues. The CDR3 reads CASGIAAGLGGNTIYF. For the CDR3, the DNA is TGTGCCAGCGGAATTGCGGCGGGGCTAGGGGGAAACACCATATATTTT.

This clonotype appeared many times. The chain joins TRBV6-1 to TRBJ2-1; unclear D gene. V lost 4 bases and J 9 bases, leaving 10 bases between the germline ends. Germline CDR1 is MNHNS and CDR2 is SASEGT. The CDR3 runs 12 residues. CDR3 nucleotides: TGTGCCAGCAGTGCCTTAGGCGGTGAGCAGTTCTTC. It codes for CASSALGGEQFF.

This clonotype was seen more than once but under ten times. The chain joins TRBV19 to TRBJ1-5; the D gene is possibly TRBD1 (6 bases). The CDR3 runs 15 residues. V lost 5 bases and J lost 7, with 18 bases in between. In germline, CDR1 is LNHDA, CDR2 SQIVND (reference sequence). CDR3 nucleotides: TGTGCCAGTAGTTCACTGAGCGGGGGGCGGCAGCCCCAGCATTTT. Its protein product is CASSSLSGGRQPQHF.